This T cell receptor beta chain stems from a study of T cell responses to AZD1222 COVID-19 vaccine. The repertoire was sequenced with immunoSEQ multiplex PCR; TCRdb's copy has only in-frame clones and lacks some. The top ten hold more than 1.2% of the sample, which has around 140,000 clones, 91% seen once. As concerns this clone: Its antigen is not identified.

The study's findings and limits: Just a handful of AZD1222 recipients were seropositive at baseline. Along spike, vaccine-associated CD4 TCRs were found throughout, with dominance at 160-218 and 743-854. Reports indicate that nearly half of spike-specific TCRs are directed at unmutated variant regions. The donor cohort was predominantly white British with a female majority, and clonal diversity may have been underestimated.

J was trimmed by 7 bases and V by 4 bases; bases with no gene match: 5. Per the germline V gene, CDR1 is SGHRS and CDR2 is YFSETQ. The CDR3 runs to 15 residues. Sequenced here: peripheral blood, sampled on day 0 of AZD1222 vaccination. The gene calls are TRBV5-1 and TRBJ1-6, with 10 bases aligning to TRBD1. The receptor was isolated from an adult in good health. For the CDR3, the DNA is TGCGCCAGCAGCAGTAGACAGGGGGCGAATTCACCCCTCCACTTT. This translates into CASSSRQGANSPLHF.